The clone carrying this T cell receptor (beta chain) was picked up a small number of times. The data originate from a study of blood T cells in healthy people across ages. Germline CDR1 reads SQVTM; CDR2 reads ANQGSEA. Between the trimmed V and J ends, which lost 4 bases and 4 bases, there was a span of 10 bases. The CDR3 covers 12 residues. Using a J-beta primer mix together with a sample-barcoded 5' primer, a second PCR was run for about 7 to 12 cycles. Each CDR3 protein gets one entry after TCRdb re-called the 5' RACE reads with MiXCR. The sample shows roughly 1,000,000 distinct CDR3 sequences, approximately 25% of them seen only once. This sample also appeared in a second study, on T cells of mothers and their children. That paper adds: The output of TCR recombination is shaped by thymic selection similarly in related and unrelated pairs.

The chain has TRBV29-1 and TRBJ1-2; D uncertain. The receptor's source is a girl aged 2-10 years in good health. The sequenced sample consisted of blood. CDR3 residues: CSVGAELYGYTF. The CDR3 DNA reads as TGCAGCGTTGGAGCAGAGCTCTATGGCTACACCTTC.